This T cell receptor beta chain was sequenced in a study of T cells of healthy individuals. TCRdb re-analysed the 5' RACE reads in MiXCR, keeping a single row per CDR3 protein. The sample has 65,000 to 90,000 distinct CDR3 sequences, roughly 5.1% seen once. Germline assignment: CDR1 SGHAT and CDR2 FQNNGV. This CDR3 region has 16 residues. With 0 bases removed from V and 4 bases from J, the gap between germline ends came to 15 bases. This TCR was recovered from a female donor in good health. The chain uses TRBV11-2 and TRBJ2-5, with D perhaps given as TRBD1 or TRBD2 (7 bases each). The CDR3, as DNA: TGTGCCAGCAGCTTAGATGGGGGCAGGGGGGGAGAGACCCAGTACTTC. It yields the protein CASSLDGGRGGETQYF. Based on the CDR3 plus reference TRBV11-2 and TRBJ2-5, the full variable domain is EAGVAQSPRYKIIEKRQSVAFWCNPISGHATLYWYQQILGQGPKLLIQFQNNGVVDDSQLPKDRFSAERLKGVDSTLKIQPAKLEDSAVYLCASSLDGGRGGETQYFGPGTRLLVL.